These T cell receptor beta chains were read from a single sample in a study of blood T cells in healthy people across ages. MiXCR was run by TCRdb on the 5' RACE reads, yielding one entry per CDR3 protein. This table holds approximately 690,000 distinct CDR3 sequences, roughly 50% found once. The sequencing sample was made of blood. Receptors were obtained from a man aged 55-75 years in good health. Both conserved end residues are part of each CDR3. A D gene is named only where the DNA matches it firmly. The listing skips clone size in some rows; elsewhere it reads once, few, many or a size class.

>TRBJ1-1|14|TRBV4-1|.|.
TGCGCCAGCAGCCACCGCCAACTCCCTGCCGAAGCTTTCTTT
CASSHRQLPAEAFF
>TRBJ1-2|15|TRBV10-3|once|.
TGTGCCATCAGTGAGTCGAGTCAGGGTGTCTATGGCTACACCTTC
CAISESSQGVYGYTF
>TRBJ1-1|15|TRBV5-1|few|.
TGCGCCAGCAGCTCGTTAACCGGGACGAACACTGAAGCTTTCTTT
CASSSLTGTNTEAFF
>TRBJ1-2|12|TRBV7-2|once|.
TGTGCCAGCAGGAGACAGGACGTAGGCTACACCTTC
CASRRQDVGYTF
>TRBJ2-7|14|TRBV20-1|.|.
TGCAGTGCTAGAGATGGGAGCGACTCCTACGAGCAGTACTTC
CSARDGSDSYEQYF
>TRBJ2-1|17|TRBV5-1|few|.
TGCGCCAGCAGCCACCGGGACGGGCCCCCCTCCTACAATGAGCAGTTCTTC
CASSHRDGPPSYNEQFF
>TRBJ2-5|15|TRBV6-1|.|TRBD2
TGTGCCAGCAGTGTAACCGGGACTAGCACAGAGACCCAGTACTTC
CASSVTGTSTETQYF
>TRBJ2-5|14|TRBV7-8|many|TRBD1
TGTGCCAGCAGCTCGGGACAGACGCCAGAGACCCAGTACTTC
CASSSGQTPETQYF
>TRBJ2-3|14|TRBV11-2|.|.
TGTGCCAGCAGCCCCTCGGGGGGCCCAGATACGCAGTATTTT
CASSPSGGPDTQYF
>TRBJ1-4|13|TRBV28|few|.
TGTGCCAGCTCTTCGGGACGGGCGGAAAAACTGTTTTTT
CASSSGRAEKLFF
>TRBJ1-5|15|TRBV7-2|.|TRBD1
TGTGCCAGCAGCTTAGCGGGGACAGAACATCAGCCCCAGCATTTT
CASSLAGTEHQPQHF
>TRBJ2-6|16|TRBV24-1|.|.
TGTGCCACCAGTGACACAGGGAGCTCTGGGGCCAACGTCCTGACTTTC
CATSDTGSSGANVLTF
>TRBJ2-1|12|TRBV6-5|.|.
TGTGCCAGCACGTCAGGAGGCAATGAGCAGTTCTTC
CASTSGGNEQFF
>TRBJ2-7|15|TRBV6-1|few|.
TGTGCCAGCAGTGAAGAGGGGTCTCAGGTCTACGAGCAGTACTTC
CASSEEGSQVYEQYF
>TRBJ2-5|15|TRBV5-4|.|TRBD2
TGTGCCAGCAGCTTAAGACTAGCGGAGCAAGAGACCCAGTACTTC
CASSLRLAEQETQYF
>TRBJ2-1|11|TRBV12-3/TRBV12-4|.|.
TGTGCCAGCACTACGAATAATGAGCAGTTCTTC
CASTTNNEQFF
>TRBJ2-6|18|TRBV7-9|.|TRBD1
TGTGCCAGCAGCCCTCGGACAGGGTCTCGTTCTGGGGCCAACGTCCTGACTTTC
CASSPRTGSRSGANVLTF
>TRBJ2-3|19|TRBV5-1|.|TRBD2
TGCGCCAGCAGCCTACGACCGGGACTAGCGGGGTCCAGCACAGATACGCAGTATTTT
CASSLRPGLAGSSTDTQYF
>TRBJ1-2|13|TRBV10-3|.|.
TGTGCCATCAGTGACCAGGGGAACTATGGCTACACCTTC
CAISDQGNYGYTF
>TRBJ2-5|15|TRBV12-3/TRBV12-4|few|.
TGTGCCAGCAGAACGAGAGGGGGGACCCAAGAGACCCAGTACTTC
CASRTRGGTQETQYF
>TRBJ2-1|16|TRBV12-3/TRBV12-4|.|TRBD2
TGTGCCAGCAGTTCCCGCGTCCCAGCGGGGGGGTCTGAGCAGTTCTTC
CASSSRVPAGGSEQFF
>TRBJ2-7|16|TRBV12-3/TRBV12-4|.|.
TGTGCCAGCAGTCCCGGGGGAGGCATGGGAGCCTACGAGCAGTACTTC
CASSPGGGMGAYEQYF
>TRBJ1-6|15|TRBV7-9|.|.
TGTGCCAGCAGCTTAGGGCCGGGAGGCAATTCACCCCTCCACTTT
CASSLGPGGNSPLHF
>TRBJ2-6|13|TRBV27|.|.
TGTGCCAGCAGTCCAGGGGGGGGCAACGTCCTGACTTTC
CASSPGGGNVLTF
>TRBJ2-4|17|TRBV2|.|.
TGTGCCAGCAGTGAACCACGATCCGGGGGTGGCAAAAACATTCAGTACTTC
CASSEPRSGGGKNIQYF
>TRBJ2-5|13|TRBV9|many|.
TGTGCCAGCAGCGTAGGACAGCAAGAGACCCAGTACTTC
CASSVGQQETQYF
>TRBJ2-1|14|TRBV4-1|many|.
TGCGCCAGCAGCCAACTTGGGGGGTACAATGAGCAGTTCTTC
CASSQLGGYNEQFF
>TRBJ1-6|15|TRBV14|few|.
TGTGCCAGCTCCCCCGGACGGTTTACTAATTCACCCCTCCACTTT
CASSPGRFTNSPLHF
>TRBJ2-1|13|TRBV14|.|TRBD2
TGTGCCAGCAGCCATCCGAGCGGGGTTGAGCAGTTCTTC
CASSHPSGVEQFF
>TRBJ2-1|14|TRBV4-1|few|TRBD1
TGCGCCAGCAGCCCTGACGGACAGGACAATGAGCAGTTCTTC
CASSPDGQDNEQFF
>TRBJ2-7|15|TRBV3-1|few|TRBD2
TGCGCCAGCAGCCAATCACTAGCGGAGCCCTACGAGCAGTACTTC
CASSQSLAEPYEQYF
>TRBJ2-7|14|TRBV19|.|TRBD2
TGTGCCAGTAGTGGGACTAGCGGAACCTACGAGCAGTACTTC
CASSGTSGTYEQYF
>TRBJ2-7|14|TRBV20-1|.|.
TGCAGTGCTAGAGCCATAGGACGATACAATGAGCAGTACTTC
CSARAIGRYNEQYF
>TRBJ1-1|14|TRBV29-1|.|.
TGCAGCGCTACTGGGGGGGTCATGAACACTGAAGCTTTCTTT
CSATGGVMNTEAFF
>TRBJ2-1|14|TRBV7-6|few|.
TGTGCCAGCAGCTTAGACAGGCTTTGGGATGAGCAGTTCTTC
CASSLDRLWDEQFF
>TRBJ1-2|14|TRBV6-6|once|TRBD1
TGTGCCGTACGACAGGGCTGGGGTGGGTATGGCTACACCTTC
CAVRQGWGGYGYTF
>TRBJ2-3|15|TRBV24-1|once|.
TGTGCCACCAGTGACGGGGGTGAGGGCACAGATACGCAGTATTTT
CATSDGGEGTDTQYF
>TRBJ2-1|16|TRBV4-1|.|TRBD1
TGCGCCAGCAGCCAACTGGACAGGTCCGGTACAAATGAGCAGTTCTTC
CASSQLDRSGTNEQFF
>TRBJ2-7|13|TRBV10-3|.|TRBD1
TGTGCCATCACAGGGGGCGCCTACAATGAGCAGTACTTC
CAITGGAYNEQYF
>TRBJ1-1|18|TRBV4-1|.|TRBD1
TGCGCCAGCAGCCAAGATTCCTCGGGACAGGGAGGGAACACTGAAGCTTTCTTT
CASSQDSSGQGGNTEAFF
>TRBJ2-3|17|TRBV7-2|.|TRBD2
TGTGCCAGCAGCTTAGAAGCGGGGACTAGCTACACAGATACGCAGTATTTT
CASSLEAGTSYTDTQYF
>TRBJ2-7|15|TRBV4-1|many|TRBD1
TGCGCCAGCAGCCAAGGACCGGACAGGGCCTACGAGCAGTACTTC
CASSQGPDRAYEQYF
>TRBJ2-1|15|TRBV20-1|.|TRBD1
TGCAGTGCTAGAGGGACAGGGGGCTCCTACAATGAGCAGTTCTTC
CSARGTGGSYNEQFF
>TRBJ2-5|13|TRBV6-5|.|.
TGTGCCAGCAGTTCTAGGTCCGGGGAGACCCAGTACTTC
CASSSRSGETQYF
>TRBJ2-5|14|TRBV5-1|.|TRBD2
TGCGCCAGCAGCTGGGTAGCGGGGCAAGAGACCCAGTACTTC
CASSWVAGQETQYF
>TRBJ2-1|15|TRBV7-2|.|.
TGTGCCAGCAGCTGGGGGCGGGGCTCCTACAATGAGCAGTTCTTC
CASSWGRGSYNEQFF
>TRBJ2-6|16|TRBV4-2|few|.
TGTGCCAGCAGCCAAGCCGGACGCTCTGGGGCCAACGTCCTGACTTTC
CASSQAGRSGANVLTF
>TRBJ2-7|14|TRBV7-9|.|.
TGTGCCAGCAGCCCAGATAACGCTAGCGACGAGCAGTACTTC
CASSPDNASDEQYF
>TRBJ1-5|15|TRBV20-1|.|.
TGCAGTGCACCCACTCGACAGGATAGCAATCAGCCCCAGCATTTT
CSAPTRQDSNQPQHF
>TRBJ2-3|16|TRBV5-1|.|.
TGCGCCAGCAGCCCGGTCGGTAGCGGTAGCACAGATACGCAGTATTTT
CASSPVGSGSTDTQYF
>TRBJ2-3|11|TRBV6-1|.|.
TGTGCCAGCGGTCTTAGAGATACGCAGTATTTT
CASGLRDTQYF
>TRBJ2-1|16|TRBV4-2|.|TRBD2
TGTGCCAGCAGCCAAGGCGATAGCGGGGGGTGGGGTGAGCAGTTCTTC
CASSQGDSGGWGEQFF
>TRBJ2-1|17|TRBV15|.|.
TGTGCCACCAGCAGAGGGGCCGGGGTGAGGACCTACAATGAGCAGTTCTTC
CATSRGAGVRTYNEQFF
>TRBJ2-7|15|TRBV4-1|few|TRBD2
TGCGCCAGCAGCCAAGATGCGGGGGAAATCTACGAGCAGTACTTC
CASSQDAGEIYEQYF
>TRBJ2-3|11|TRBV12-5|.|.
TGTGCTAGTGTAATTTCCCTGGTGCAGTATTTT
CASVISLVQYF
>TRBJ1-2|14|TRBV5-6|.|.
TGTGCCAGCAGCCTAGAGTCGTTCGGCTATGGCTACACCTTC
CASSLESFGYGYTF
>TRBJ2-4|15|TRBV6-2/TRBV6-3|.|.
TGTGCCAGCAGCCCAGACAATCTAGCCAAAAACATTCAGTACTTC
CASSPDNLAKNIQYF
>TRBJ1-2|15|TRBV4-1|.|.
TGCGCCAGCAGCCAAGTATCGGGGGATAGGTATGGCTACACCTTC
CASSQVSGDRYGYTF
>TRBJ2-7|15|TRBV3-1|.|TRBD2
TGTGCCAGCAGCCAAGATCCAGCGGGGTCCTACGAGCAGTACTTC
CASSQDPAGSYEQYF
>TRBJ1-2|15|TRBV5-6|.|.
TGTGCCAGCAGCGAGCCCGGGGGGAGCACATATGGCTACACCTTC
CASSEPGGSTYGYTF